The rows below give T cell receptor beta chains drawn from one sample of a study of CD8 T cells in ankylosing spondylitis. MiXCR was run by TCRdb on the 5' RACE reads, yielding one entry per CDR3 protein. Of under 300,000 distinct CDR3 sequences in the sample, 18% were seen once. The material sequenced was blood, either unsorted or a sorted T cell fraction (not recorded which). The receptors derive from a male donor with ankylosing spondylitis or in good health (not recorded which). The conserved cysteine and the conserved F or W are not part of the CDR3 here. Some rows mark clone size as missing; the rest say once, few, many or name a class of expanded clone.

abundance	len	v_gene	j_gene	CDR3aa
few	12	TRBV12-5	TRBJ1-6	ANTVVTRNSPLH
few	14	TRBV7-2	TRBJ1-1	ASSLGPPTGNTEAF
.	11	TRBV12-3/TRBV12-4	TRBJ2-7	ASTPDRDYEQY
few	14	TRBV4-3	TRBJ1-1	ASSPSYRQKNTEAF
.	12	TRBV7-9	TRBJ2-1	ASSWASGNNEQF
.	16	TRBV11-1	TRBJ2-6	ASSGAGQGASGANVLT
.	18	TRBV27	TRBJ2-3	ASSLSNLAGGPINTDTQY
few	13	TRBV7-6	TRBJ2-1	ASSSPTGGFNEQF
.	12	TRBV29-1	TRBJ1-2	SVDLGQGNYGYT
few	14	TRBV5-1	TRBJ2-3	ASSFALAGVSDTQY
.	15	TRBV5-6	TRBJ2-2	ASRKRAGVRGTGELF
.	13	TRBV21-1	TRBJ2-7	ASSKRPQNSYEQY
.	14	TRBV11-2	TRBJ2-3	ASSSPSGLVPDTQY
few	10	TRBV20-1	TRBJ2-1	SASRSGDEQF
.	13	TRBV12-3/TRBV12-4	TRBJ2-3	ASTSGATSTDTQY
.	14	TRBV27	TRBJ2-2	ASSLGLAGGGGELF
.	13	TRBV5-5	TRBJ1-1	ASSFSGTGNTEAF
many	16	TRBV9	TRBJ2-1	ASSSITRGRTGGNEQF